This T cell receptor beta chain was sequenced during a study of control samples from healthy donors and cancer patients. Clones were sequenced by immunoSEQ multiplex PCR, and TCRdb holds only the in-frame ones, with some missing. The table records tens of thousands of clones, roughly 84% of them present only once. Trimming removed 0 bases at V and 1 base at J, with 8 bases between. The CDR3 contains 14 residues. Germline V gene data show CDR1 as SGHKS and CDR2 as YYEKEE (reference sequence). This clone came up once. Input material: blood. The clonotype originates from a woman between 50 and 59 years old in good health. The chain couples TRBV5-5 to TRBJ2-7; D ambiguous. The DNA of the CDR3 is TGTGCCAGCAGCTTGGGCGATTCTTCCTACGAGCAGTACTTC. As protein: CASSLGDSSYEQYF.